This passage covers 14 T cell receptor beta chains from one sample sequenced in a study of T cells after posttransplantation cyclophosphamide. Sequencing used immunoSEQ multiplex PCR; TCRdb keeps in-frame clones, though not all of them. Of some 4,300 clones listed, about three quarters are singletons. Cyclophosphamide on days +3 and +4 followed busulfan-fludarabine conditioning and a marrow graft. The sequenced sample was PBMCs, obtained 29 days after a stem cell transplant with posttransplant cyclophosphamide. All receptors derive from a male patient in his forties or fifties who received an allogeneic stem cell transplant from an unrelated donor, was CMV-positive, and had acute GVHD only. Some T cells may have come from the graft donor.

For the CDR3, the DNA is TGCGCCAGCAGCTTATCGTACCAAGAGACCCAGTACTTC. This translates into CASSLSYQETQYF. J is TRBJ2-5 and V is TRBV5-1; D uncertain. This CDR3 is built from 13 residues. Germline assignment: CDR1 SGHRS and CDR2 YFSETQ. The V and J ends lost 2 bases and 0 bases respectively, with 5 bases between them.

V usage is TRBV11-2 and J usage is TRBJ2-7; weak D call: TRBD2 (5 bases). V gave up 7 bases and J gave up 3 bases, with 16 bases separating them. The CDR3 covers 14 residues. Germline V lookup: CDR1 SGHAT, CDR2 FQNNGV. The CDR3 sequence: CASTLERVSYEQYF. The CDR3 DNA sequence: TGTGCCAGCACCCTAGAGAGGGTAAGCTACGAGCAGTACTTC.

The chain carries TRBV7-9 and TRBJ2-6, with D unclear. Trimming shortened V by 4 bases and J by 1 base, and 11 bases separated the two germline ends. Looked up from germline, CDR1 is SEHNR and CDR2 is FQNEAQ (reference sequence). The length of the CDR3 is 16 residues. Here the CDR3 reads CASSSNTRSGANVLTF. The CDR3 DNA follows: TGTGCCAGCAGCTCAAACACACGTTCTGGGGCCAACGTCCTGACTTTC.

The chain couples TRBV5-1 to TRBJ2-7, with D perhaps TRBD1 (5 bases). Germline V lookup: CDR1 SGHRS, CDR2 YFSETQ. CDR3 length: 14 amino acids. V lost 2 bases and J 2 bases, leaving 11 bases between the germline ends. In DNA form, the CDR3 reads TGCGCCAGCAGCTTAAGTGGACAAACCTACGAGCAGTACTTC. It encodes CASSLSGQTYEQYF.

This clone was detected once. A much larger clone differs by one base, so this may be a read error. The chain has TRBV9 and TRBJ2-5, with 10 nucleotides matching TRBD2. The DNA end is more similar to TRBJ2-7, so the J call may be wrong. Germline V gene lookup returns CDR1 SGDLS and CDR2 YYNGEE. The CDR3 is 14 amino acids. This CDR3 is CASSLSGRGYEQYF. The CDR3 DNA follows: TGTGCCAGCAGCTTGAGCGGGAGGGGGTACGAGCAGTACTTC.

The chain joins TRBV7-9 to TRBJ1-2; a weak D match, TRBD1 (6 bases). CDR1 is SEHNR and CDR2 is FQNEAQ in the germline V gene (reference sequence). Trimming stripped 8 bases from V and 3 bases from J, with 16 bases between. CDR3 length equals 14 residues. The CDR3 DNA reads as TGTGCCAGCCTTGGGACAACTTGGGACTATGGCTACACCTTC. This encodes CASLGTTWDYGYTF.

J is TRBJ2-3 and V is TRBV5-1; D is ambiguous. V lost 0 bases and J 2 bases, leaving 7 bases between the germline ends. The CDR3 totals 14 residues. Germline values: CDR1 SGHRS, CDR2 YFSETQ. The CDR3 region is CASSLADSTDTQYF. In DNA form, the CDR3 reads TGCGCCAGCAGCTTGGCCGACTCCACAGATACGCAGTATTTT.

By its share, this clone is medium-sized (0.01 to 0.1%). V is TRBV7-2 and J is TRBJ2-2, with D tentatively TRBD1 (6 bases). Trimming left V 5 bases short and J 6 bases short, with 13 bases between. This CDR3 comprises 14 residues. The germline CDR1 and CDR2 sequences are SGHTA and FQGNSA. The CDR3 region has the DNA TGTGCCAGCAGCCCTACAGGGTACCCCGGGGAGCTGTTTTTT. Protein: CASSPTGYPGELFF.

The gene calls are TRBV11-3 and TRBJ2-3; TRBD2 agrees at 7 bases. Trimming cost V 4 bases and J 9 bases; bases outside gene matches: 7. This CDR3 spans 13 amino acids. Germline CDR1 is SGHNT and CDR2 is YENEEA. CDR3 protein: CASSSTLAITQYF. DNA for the CDR3: TGTGCCAGCAGCTCAACACTAGCGATCACGCAGTATTTT. The variable domain in full, with the rest retrieved from reference TRBV11-3 and TRBJ2-3, is EAGVVQSPRYKIIEKKQPVAFWCNPISGHNTLYWYLQNLGQGPELLIRYENEEAVDDSQLPKDRFSAERLKGVDSTLKIQPAELGDSAVYLCASSSTLAITQYFGPGTRLTVL.

The chain recombines TRBV9 with TRBJ2-7; no reliable D call. V was cut by 4 bases and J by 0 bases, with 5 bases left in between. Germline-derived CDR1 and CDR2 are SGDLS and YYNGEE. The CDR3 runs 12 residues. In DNA, the CDR3 is TGTGCCAGCAGCCTAAGCTCCTACGAGCAGTACTTC. This gives the protein CASSLSSYEQYF.

The rearrangement uses TRBV19 and TRBJ1-6; possible D gene TRBD1, 6 bases. This CDR3 is 15 amino acids long. Between the trimmed V and J ends, which lost 3 bases and 12 bases, there was a span of 18 bases. Germline V gene sequence: CDR1 LNHDA, CDR2 SQIVND (reference sequence). This chain's CDR3 is CASSIGAQGRGPLHF. CDR3 DNA: TGTGCCAGTAGTATCGGAGCACAGGGTAGGGGACCCCTCCACTTT.

The rearrangement uses TRBV7-6 and TRBJ2-1; TRBD2 matches 9 bases. Germline CDR1 is SGHVS and CDR2 is FNYEAQ. Losses at the gene ends were 1 base for V and 7 bases for J; bases not matched to a gene: 8. There are 16 residues in the CDR3. The CDR3 sequence is CASSLGAGGKWNEQFF. The CDR3 region has the DNA TGTGCCAGCAGCTTAGGGGCGGGGGGGAAATGGAATGAGCAGTTCTTC.

This clone came up once. Here the CDR3 DNA reads TGCGCCAGCAGCCTTAGCGGAGGGGCATACAATGAGCAGTTCTTC. It specifies CASSLSGGAYNEQFF. The J gene is TRBJ2-1, the V gene TRBV4-1; weak D call: TRBD2 (6 bases). Trimming took off 4 bases at V and 4 bases at J, with 14 bases between the two ends. The germline gives CDR1 MGHRA, CDR2 YSYEKL. The CDR3 consists of 15 residues.

The chain uses TRBV6-6 and TRBJ2-7; 10 bases line up with TRBD2. The CDR3 contains 14 residues. Germline V gene data show CDR1 as MNHNY and CDR2 as SVGAGI (reference sequence). The junction had 5 bases not matched to a gene; V was cut back by 6 bases and J by 3 bases. CDR3 DNA: TGTGCCAGCAGCCCGGCTAGCGGGAGCTACGAGCAGTACTTC. This codes for CASSPASGSYEQYF.